This is a list of T cell receptor beta chains from one sample in a study of molecular identifiers for immune sequencing clone quantification. TCRdb independently ran MiXCR on the PCR reads; one entry per CDR3 protein. The table records 300,000 to 400,000 distinct CDR3 sequences, about a fifth of them present only once. Sequenced input: naive CD8+ T cells from blood, with Jurkat cell RNA spiked in. The source is a human donor in good health. Some libraries in this study had Jurkat cell RNA spiked in. Each CDR3 is given with its conserved first and last residue.

j_call cdr3_length v_call cdr3_aa
TRBJ2-7 17 TRBV18 CASSPPRRTGESYEQYF
TRBJ2-7 13 TRBV12-3/TRBV12-4 CAGSRDYFWEQYF
TRBJ2-2 15 TRBV11-2 CASSLFSGRSGELFF
TRBJ1-1 12 TRBV7-9 CASRGSGTEAFF
TRBJ2-2 14 TRBV11-2 CASSLVPEDGELFF
TRBJ2-7 16 TRBV4-1 CASSQETGPQVVEQYF
TRBJ1-5 15 TRBV27 CASSLRAGSYQPQHF
TRBJ1-3 15 TRBV20-1 CSARDSRFSGNTIYF
TRBJ2-5 12 TRBV18 CASSPRAETQYF
TRBJ1-1 15 TRBV20-1 CSASSTGFGWEGAFF
TRBJ2-7 17 TRBV2 CASSDQALAGGAGEQYF
TRBJ2-2 18 TRBV24-1 CATSAKLAEDTNTGELFF
TRBJ1-1 14 TRBV5-4 CASSWGQGATEAFF
TRBJ1-2 14 TRBV2 CASSEMDRSYGYAF
TRBJ2-5 16 TRBV29-1 CSVAGGLAGASETQYF
TRBJ1-2 15 TRBV7-9 CASSLGAQGSDGYTF
TRBJ2-7 17 TRBV28 CASSSLPGLRGPYVQYF
TRBJ2-1 17 TRBV27 CASSFAAPWTIYNEQFF
TRBJ2-7 13 TRBV6-5 CASSYTGDYEQYF
TRBJ2-1 14 TRBV6-5 CASSYGLGGNEQFF
TRBJ2-5 16 TRBV11-2 CASRTTGTDDYETQYF
TRBJ2-1 16 TRBV6-2/TRBV6-3 CASSSTAFRSYNEQFF
TRBJ2-1 14 TRBV30 CAWNIAGGPREQFF
TRBJ1-1 15 TRBV6-2/TRBV6-3 CASSYSQKGLAEAFF
TRBJ2-2 15 TRBV11-2 CASLDMGEYTGELFF
TRBJ2-7 13 TRBV13 CASSLIPGYEQYF
TRBJ2-7 12 TRBV27 CASSLIGGEQYF
TRBJ1-1 17 TRBV7-9 CASSLIPGAKTGTEAFF
TRBJ1-5 14 TRBV7-2 CASSLGAGDQPQHF
TRBJ2-1 18 TRBV14 CASGQIIRGRGSYNEQFF
TRBJ2-4 20 TRBV11-3 CASSLVRVLAGVVAKNIQYF
TRBJ2-1 15 TRBV7-6 CASSLTGSPYNEQFF
TRBJ2-7 15 TRBV20-1 CSARGLADGPYEQYF
TRBJ1-6 15 TRBV11-2 CASSTGQGRRSPLHF
TRBJ1-1 12 TRBV7-9 CASSYGDSEAFF
TRBJ1-1 13 TRBV3-1 CASSQVKTVEAFF
TRBJ2-1 16 TRBV6-2/TRBV6-3 CASSTTHRGIYNEQFF
TRBJ2-2 15 TRBV6-5 CASSYSSSFGGELFF
TRBJ2-7 16 TRBV7-9 CASSLGGTSGDDEQYF
TRBJ1-5 15 TRBV9 CASSAGPQDTQPQHF
TRBJ1-2 12 TRBV29-1 CSVEFPNYGYTF
TRBJ2-4 17 TRBV5-5 CASSLNSVSEVKNIQYF
TRBJ2-3 17 TRBV21-1 CASSRTSGGPDTDTQYF
TRBJ2-3 15 TRBV19 CASSIEYRSTDTQYF
TRBJ2-7 14 TRBV5-1 CARPKGGPSYEQYF
TRBJ2-6 20 TRBV12-3/TRBV12-4 CASSLGAGGNPLPGANVLTF
TRBJ2-7 14 TRBV5-1 CASSLAGKLYEQYF
TRBJ1-6 14 TRBV6-2/TRBV6-3 CASSYPRGTSPLHF
TRBJ2-7 14 TRBV6-6 CASSWTESSYEQYF
TRBJ1-1 13 TRBV7-2 CASTTVLNTEAFF
TRBJ1-5 16 TRBV2 CASSESQRGINQPQHF
TRBJ2-2 16 TRBV7-9 CASSIPDVANTGELFF